Below, one TCR beta chain is given with its context. This clonotype was counted between two and nine times. Its antigen is currently not known. The sample holds no much larger clone one base away, and base qualities are not on file. This entry is derived from a study of CD8 T cells in ankylosing spondylitis (dated 2017 in TCRdb). Study-wide context: T cell receptor beta repertoires were profiled in healthy donors and ankylosing spondylitis patients so that disease-linked TCR variants could be found. The full study cohort comprised roughly 24 ankylosing spondylitis patients and approximately 100 healthy donors. Samples of peripheral blood were taken, and for ankylosing spondylitis patients, synovial fluid was collected as well.

Trimming takes 4 bases off V and 2 bases off J; junction bases not matched to a gene: 8. Via the germline V gene, CDR1 is SGHRS and CDR2 YFSETQ. The CDR3 runs 16 amino acids, cysteine and phenylalanine included. Left in the record is the CDR3 DNA by itself, 48 bases read in frame from the first base. Sequencing used an Illumina HiSeq 2500. Quantitative 5'-RACE with molecular barcodes was the method used to prepare the TCR beta libraries. The authors' pipeline ran thus. Disease-linked TCR variants were identified with a new computational method built on a probabilistic model of VDJ rearrangement. Clones were called with MiXCR by TCRdb after fastp trimmed the public reads at Q25, and only in-frame beta chains were retained. Rows are combined by CDR3 protein, so each entry shows the most common genes and DNA. The authors' filters were not applied to this entry. For this sample there are around 300,000 distinct CDR3 sequences; about 15% appear just once. The leading ten clones occupy around 0.99% of the sample.

The paper's findings and limits, for the study overall: Blood from ankylosing spondylitis patients appeared to be characterized by a TCR beta motif made up of seven or eight highly homologous amino acid variants. The disease-linked clones were reported as significantly enriched in matched synovial fluid samples from ankylosing spondylitis patients. Some motif variants were previously reported in synovial fluid and blood of reactive arthritis patients, suggesting common disease-initiation mechanisms. The disease-linked clones had a CD8+ phenotype and were found at relatively low frequencies in peripheral blood.

The sequencing sample was made of blood, either unsorted or a sorted T cell fraction (not recorded which). This TCR came from a male donor with ankylosing spondylitis or in good health (not recorded which). Here the chain combines TRBV5-1 and TRBJ2-1; 8 of the junction bases match TRBD2. DNA sequence: TGCGCCAGCAGCCCCTACACTAGCGGCACCTACAATGAGCAGTTCTTC. Its translation is CASSPYTSGTYNEQFF.